This note documents a single T cell receptor (beta chain) sequence. The method was immunoSEQ multiplex PCR; TCRdb's version includes in-frame clones alone and lacks a portion of them. The table includes some 64,000 clones, 90% to 95% detected once. These data belong to a study of T cell changes during pregnancy in multiple sclerosis. The CDR3 runs 18 residues. The germline V gene has CDR1 SEHNR and CDR2 FQNEAQ (reference sequence). The J segment lost 1 base and the V segment lost 5 bases, leaving 11 bases of the junction unmatched. This receptor was taken from a female donor with multiple sclerosis, enrolled in a pregnancy study. This material consisted of peripheral blood, taken after pregnancy. This chain connects TRBV7-9 to TRBJ2-3; 11 bases map to TRBD2. The CDR3 spells CASSTRTSGRLGTDTQYF. Here the CDR3 DNA reads TGTGCCAGCAGCACTCGAACTAGCGGGAGATTAGGCACAGATACGCAGTATTTT.